This T cell receptor (beta chain) originates from a study of shared T cell receptors in the human thymus. CDR3 length: 18 amino acids. The V segment lost 3 bases and the J segment 2 bases; nucleotides outside the gene matches: 13. Germline V gene sequence: CDR1 KGHSH, CDR2 LQKENI. Assay: immunoSEQ multiplex PCR; the TCRdb copy retains only in-frame clones and omits some. Here the sample spans 500,000 to 750,000 clones, approximately 88% being singletons. These same data were also listed under a study on human thymus T cells. That report adds: The thymus tissue came from resections taken during corrective heart surgery. Among unrelated individuals, related research reported thymic repertoires that overlapped highly.

The chain combines TRBV18 with TRBJ2-5, with TRBD1 matching over 9 bases. The sequencing input was thymocytes. This TCR was recovered from a boy in the first two years of life with a congenital heart defect. CDR3 DNA: TGTGCCAGCTCACCCCAACCGATCCGGGACAGGGTTCAAGAGACCCAGTACTTC. Its translation is CASSPQPIRDRVQETQYF.